These 7 T cell receptor beta chains were sequenced from one sample in a study of blood T cell repertoires in COVID-19. Clones were read by immunoSEQ multiplex PCR, and TCRdb kept only the in-frame ones, dropping some. This repertoire shows roughly 71,000 clones, 84% found once; its top ten account for 7.5% to 9.5%. Sequenced material: peripheral blood. Source of these receptors: a middle-aged man with active COVID-19.

Regarding this clone: Other DNA variants within this sample encode the same CDR3. CDR3 residues: CASSRDSSYEQYF. The CDR3, as DNA: TGTGCCAGCAGTAGGGACAGCTCCTACGAGCAGTACTTC. J is TRBJ2-7 and V is TRBV2, with 7 bases matching TRBD1. V shed 5 bases, J shed 0 bases, and the junction held 1 base outside the gene matches. In germline, CDR1 is SNHLY, CDR2 FYNNEI. The CDR3 contains 13 residues.

This chain connects TRBV10-3 to TRBJ2-2; D perhaps matches TRBD2 (5 bases). Deletions cut 11 bases from V and 7 bases from J, with 17 bases between. The CDR3 is 13 amino acids. The germline V gene encodes CDR1 ENHRY and CDR2 SYGVKD. For the CDR3, the DNA is TGTGCCGTACCGGGAAAGGGCGACGGGGAGCTGTTTTTT. It encodes CAVPGKGDGELFF.

This clone was observed once. The chain has TRBV5-1 and TRBJ2-2; tentatively, D is TRBD1 (6 bases). The CDR3 totals 13 residues. Trimming left V 2 bases short and J 6 bases short, with 8 bases between. CDR1 and CDR2 (germline): SGHRS, YFSETQ. CDR3: CASSLQGPGELFF. The CDR3 nucleotides read TGCGCCAGCAGCTTACAGGGACCCGGGGAGCTGTTTTTT.

The J gene is TRBJ2-3, the V gene TRBV9; 11 bases are a match to TRBD2. This CDR3 comprises 17 residues. J gave up 5 bases and V 0 bases, and 8 bases lay outside the gene matches. Germline CDR1 is SGDLS and CDR2 is YYNGEE. CDR3 in amino acids: CASSVAPVAGGLDTQYF. The CDR3 DNA is TGTGCCAGCAGCGTAGCCCCCGTAGCGGGGGGGTTAGATACGCAGTATTTT.

In its sample, this clone was seen many times. The V call is TRBV2, the J call TRBJ1-5; 8 nucleotides line up with TRBD1. The junction had 19 bases not matched to a gene; V was cut back by 5 bases and J by 16 bases. This CDR3 contains 15 residues. CDR1 is SNHLY and CDR2 is FYNNEI in the germline V gene. CDR3 loop: CASSQGGQVSIIQHF. The CDR3 DNA is TGTGCCAGCAGTCAAGGGGGACAGGTCTCGATCATACAACATTTT.

In nucleotides, the CDR3 is TGTGCCAGCAGCCAGGCGGGGGGGGAGCTGTTTTTT. The encoded protein is CASSQAGGELFF. The V and J genes are TRBV3-1 (or the pseudogene TRBV3-2) and TRBJ2-2; perhaps TRBD2 as D (6 bases). Trimming removed 3 bases from V and 8 bases from J, with 7 bases in between. CDR3 size: 12 residues. Germline V gene sequence: CDR1 LGHDT, CDR2 YNNKEL (reference sequence).

The chain links TRBV18 to TRBJ2-7; 11 bases line up with TRBD2. With V trimmed by 3 bases and J by 9 bases, 4 bases remained unmatched. Per germline, CDR1 KGHSH and CDR2 LQKENI. The CDR3 covers 13 residues. The CDR3 here is CASSPGLADGQYF. CDR3 nucleotide sequence: TGTGCCAGCTCACCGGGACTAGCGGATGGGCAGTACTTC.